The rows below give T cell receptor beta chains drawn from one sample of a study of blood T cell repertoires in COVID-19. TCRdb's copy holds only in-frame clones and misses some; the assay was immunoSEQ multiplex PCR. This sample has hundreds of thousands of clones, with 85% to 90% found just once. Sequencing was done on a sample of PBMCs or T cells enriched from blood (not recorded which). Receptors were obtained from a young man who had recovered from COVID-19. CDR3s include the opening cysteine and the closing phenylalanine or tryptophan. The D gene is left open where the match is weak. Size values are once, few and many counts, or a class for expanded clones, and some rows have none.

j_gene	abundance	d_gene	v_gene	CDR3nt	CDR3aa
TRBJ1-5	NA	TRBD1	TRBV28	TGTGCCAGCAGATGGATTAAGGGGGCTTTGACTTATAGCAATCAGCCCCAGCATTTT	CASRWIKGALTYSNQPQHF
TRBJ2-7	once	NA	TRBV14	TGTGCCAGCAGCCTCCCTCGACCCGCAAGGGGCTCCTACGAGCAGTACTTC	CASSLPRPARGSYEQYF
TRBJ2-3	NA	TRBD1	TRBV10-1	TGCGCCAGCAGTCCAGGACAGGGCAGCACAGATACGCAGTATTTT	CASSPGQGSTDTQYF
TRBJ1-2	NA	NA	TRBV11-2	TGTGCCAGCAGCTTAGACCCGGACAGCTATGGCTACACCTTC	CASSLDPDSYGYTF
TRBJ1-5	NA	NA	TRBV3-1/TRBV3-2	TGTGCCAGCAGCCAGGGCAGGATCAATCAGCCCCAGCATTTT	CASSQGRINQPQHF
TRBJ1-1	NA	NA	TRBV9	TGTGCCAGCAGCGTAACACAGAACACTGAAGCTTTCTTT	CASSVTQNTEAFF
TRBJ2-1	NA	NA	TRBV6-5	TGTGCCAGCAGGCCGTGGGGGCCCTACAATGAGCAGTTCTTC	CASRPWGPYNEQFF
TRBJ1-2	NA	NA	TRBV5-4	TGTGCCAGCAGTCCTAACGGAGATACCTATGGCTACACCTTC	CASSPNGDTYGYTF
TRBJ2-3	NA	TRBD2	TRBV7-2	TGTGCCAGCAGCTACAACGGACTAGCGAGCACAGATACGCAGTATTTT	CASSYNGLASTDTQYF
TRBJ2-1	NA	NA	TRBV10-3	TGTGCCATCAGTGAGGCGAATGAGCAGTTCTTC	CAISEANEQFF
TRBJ1-1	NA	TRBD1	TRBV4-3	TGCGCCAGCAGCCAAGCGGGGACAGGGATCGTCGAAGCTTTCTTT	CASSQAGTGIVEAFF
TRBJ2-7	NA	TRBD2	TRBV18	TGTGCCAGCTCACCGACCTCGACCGGGGGGGACGAGCAGTACTTC	CASSPTSTGGDEQYF
TRBJ2-1	once	TRBD2	TRBV4-1	TGCGCCAGCAGCCAGGTAGCGGGAAGGGGTTCCTACAATGAGCAGTTCTTC	CASSQVAGRGSYNEQFF
TRBJ1-6	NA	NA	TRBV4-1	TGCGCCAGCAGCCAACAAGACAGCAATAATTCACCCCTCCACTTT	CASSQQDSNNSPLHF
TRBJ1-1	NA	NA	TRBV9	TGTGCCAGCAGCGTTGGGGGGTACACTGAAGCTTTCTTT	CASSVGGYTEAFF
TRBJ2-5	NA	TRBD1	TRBV11-2	TGTGCCAGCAGCCGGGACAGTTGGTACCAAGAGACCCAGTACTTC	CASSRDSWYQETQYF
TRBJ1-5	NA	TRBD1	TRBV12-5	TGTGCTAGTGGTTCCCCGGTAGACAGGGGAAATCAGCCCCAGCATTTT	CASGSPVDRGNQPQHF
TRBJ2-6	NA	NA	TRBV9	TGTGCCAGCAGCGTAGCTGGGCTCGGGGCCAACGTCCTGACTTTC	CASSVAGLGANVLTF
TRBJ1-1	NA	TRBD1	TRBV7-9	TGTGCCAGCAGCTCAGTACAGGGGGCGAGGGCTTTCTTT	CASSSVQGARAFF
TRBJ1-2	few	TRBD1	TRBV2	TGTGCCAGCAGTGAGAGTGGGACAGGGGATGGCTACACCTTC	CASSESGTGDGYTF
TRBJ1-1	NA	NA	TRBV6-2/TRBV6-3	TGTGCCAGCAGTTACCGAGGGGGGGTGTCGCCTTTCTTT	CASSYRGGVSPFF
TRBJ1-5	NA	NA	TRBV29-1	TGCAGCGTTGAAATGCAAGGAGATCAGCCCCAGCATTTT	CSVEMQGDQPQHF
TRBJ2-5	NA	NA	TRBV6-1	TGTGCCAGCAGTGGCCGCGGGCGGGGGCAGTTTGAGACCCAGTACTTC	CASSGRGRGQFETQYF
TRBJ1-3	NA	NA	TRBV6-5	TGTGCCAGCAGTTACTTAGCGCGGCGCTCTGGAAACACCATATATTTT	CASSYLARRSGNTIYF
TRBJ2-1	NA	TRBD2	TRBV11-3	TGTGCCAGCAGCTTGGGGACTAGCGGGATCAATGAGCAGTTCTTC	CASSLGTSGINEQFF
TRBJ1-4	once	NA	TRBV6-1	TGTGCCAGCAGTGAAGGGCCAGGGACAACTAATAAAAAACTGTTTTTT	CASSEGPGTTNKKLFF
TRBJ2-3	once	NA	TRBV5-1	TGCGCCAGCAGCTCGGGGGATGCTGGGGGCACAGATACGCAGTATTTT	CASSSGDAGGTDTQYF
TRBJ2-7	NA	NA	TRBV11-2	TGTGCCAGCAGCTTAGGCCCCGGGGAGCAGTACTTC	CASSLGPGEQYF
TRBJ2-1	NA	TRBD2	TRBV7-3	TGTGCCAGCAGCTTGGGACTAGCGGACTACAATGAGCAGTTCTTC	CASSLGLADYNEQFF
TRBJ1-1	NA	NA	TRBV2	TGTGCCAGCAGTCCCGGGATTTACACTGAAGCTTTCTTT	CASSPGIYTEAFF
TRBJ1-1	NA	NA	TRBV6-6	TGTGCCAGCAGTCCGGACACTGAAGCTTTCTTT	CASSPDTEAFF
TRBJ1-2	NA	NA	TRBV3-1/TRBV3-2	TGTGCCAGCAGCCATGGGGCAGGGGAAGGCTACACCTTC	CASSHGAGEGYTF
TRBJ2-7	NA	NA	TRBV2	TGTGCCAGCACCCGGGACTGGCCGAGCTCCTACGAGCAGTACTTC	CASTRDWPSSYEQYF
TRBJ2-7	NA	TRBD2	TRBV20-1	TGCAGTGCTGGGGGGGTTTCCGAGCAGTACTTC	CSAGGVSEQYF
TRBJ1-5	NA	NA	TRBV4-2	TGTGCCAGCAGCCAAGAAGCCCTGGGGGCCCTTCAGCCCCAGCATTTT	CASSQEALGALQPQHF
TRBJ1-2	NA	NA	TRBV12-3/TRBV12-4	TGTGCCAGCAGTCAGACGCGGAACTATGGCTACACCTTC	CASSQTRNYGYTF
TRBJ2-5	NA	NA	TRBV4-1	TGCGCCAGCAGCCAAGGCAGGGAAAAAGAGACCCAGTACTTC	CASSQGREKETQYF
TRBJ2-7	NA	NA	TRBV18	TGTGCCAGCTCACCCTTTACCCGCAGCTCCTACGAGCAGTACTTC	CASSPFTRSSYEQYF
TRBJ1-6	once	TRBD1	TRBV6-6	TGTGCCAGCTCGCGGGGACAGGGACCCTCACCCCTCCACTTT	CASSRGQGPSPLHF
TRBJ1-6	NA	NA	TRBV10-3	TGTGCCATCAACAGGGAAGAAGGTTCACCCCTCCACTTT	CAINREEGSPLHF
TRBJ1-2	once	NA	TRBV28	TGTGCCAGCAACGACCCCAGGGTAGTGGATGGCTACACCTTC	CASNDPRVVDGYTF
TRBJ2-5	once	NA	TRBV27	TGTGCCAGCAGTTTATCCCTACGGGGGGAGACCCAGTACTTC	CASSLSLRGETQYF
TRBJ2-2	NA	NA	TRBV30	TGTGGACCAGGCAGGGACAATAACACCGGGGAGCTGTTTTTT	CGPGRDNNTGELFF
TRBJ1-6	NA	NA	TRBV7-2	TGTGCCAGCAGCTTAGGCGGGCTCAATTCACCCCTCCACTTT	CASSLGGLNSPLHF
TRBJ1-4	NA	NA	TRBV24-1	TGTGCCACCACCTTTCAGGGGTTTGCCCTGCTTAGGTCTAATGAAAAACTGTTTTTT	CATTFQGFALLRSNEKLFF
TRBJ2-2	NA	NA	TRBV19	TGTGCCAGTAGCACAGTGGGGGAGCTGTTTTTT	CASSTVGELFF
TRBJ1-5	NA	NA	TRBV5-5	TGTGCCAGCAGCTTGTATACAGGAGCCCTTCAGCCCCAGCATTTT	CASSLYTGALQPQHF
TRBJ2-1	once	TRBD1	TRBV9	TGTGCCAGCAGCGTAGGTCCCGGGACAGGGAATGAGCAGTTCTTC	CASSVGPGTGNEQFF
TRBJ1-6	once	NA	TRBV19	TGTGCCAGTCGAACAGGGCCCTATAATTCACCCCTCCACTTT	CASRTGPYNSPLHF
TRBJ1-2	NA	TRBD1	TRBV6-1	TGTGCCAGCAGTGCGTCCGGGACAGCGTATGGCTACACCTTC	CASSASGTAYGYTF
TRBJ1-5	NA	TRBD1	TRBV29-1	TGCAGCGTTGAAGATGGAGGGGCAGGGGGAAGTCAGCCCCAGCATTTT	CSVEDGGAGGSQPQHF
TRBJ1-6	NA	NA	TRBV27	TGTGCCAGCAGTTTTTCAGGACAAAATTCACCCCTCCACTTT	CASSFSGQNSPLHF
TRBJ2-3	NA	NA	TRBV30	TGTGCCTGGAGTGTCCGGGGTCGTAGCACAGATACGCAGTATTTT	CAWSVRGRSTDTQYF
TRBJ1-6	NA	NA	TRBV5-1	TGCGCCAGCAGCTTACAGCCCAACTATAATTCACCCCTCCACTTT	CASSLQPNYNSPLHF
TRBJ1-1	NA	NA	TRBV12-3/TRBV12-4	TGTGCCAGCAGGCCCCAGTGGGGACAAGAAGCTTTCTTT	CASRPQWGQEAFF
TRBJ1-1	NA	NA	TRBV5-5	TGTGCCAGCAGCCATCTCCGGGATGAAGCTTTCTTT	CASSHLRDEAFF
TRBJ1-1	NA	NA	TRBV9	TGTGCCAGCAGCCCCCCCCGGGCGTGGCGGGGGAACACTGAAGCTTTCTTT	CASSPPRAWRGNTEAFF
TRBJ1-2	NA	NA	TRBV6-6	TGTGCCAGCAGCCGGACTGAGGACTATGGCTACACCTTC	CASSRTEDYGYTF
TRBJ2-7	NA	TRBD1	TRBV4-1	TGCGCCAGCAGCGTGGACAGGGGCTACGAGCAGTACTTC	CASSVDRGYEQYF
TRBJ2-1	NA	TRBD2	TRBV5-1	TGCGCCAGCAGCTTGATGGGGACTAGCGAGTACAATGAGCAGTTCTTC	CASSLMGTSEYNEQFF